These 3 T cell receptor beta chains share one sample of origin, sequenced in a study of a mutant IDH1 vaccine in newly diagnosed glioma. The antigens these receptors bind are not known. This sample's time point: week 5, during vaccination. Mutant IDH1 20-mer peptide, at 300 ug, made up each vaccine dose, with topical imiquimod. Profiling relied on immunoSEQ multiplex PCR, and the TCRdb table lists in-frame clones only, not all of them. The table has some 51,000 clones, roughly 73% seen once. The material was PBMCs, obtained from a glioma patient whose treatment included an IDH1 peptide vaccine. The receptors were gathered from a woman between 40 and 55 years old with glioma.

The J gene is TRBJ2-7, the V gene TRBV5-1; D possibly matches TRBD1 or TRBD2 (5 bases each). V was shortened by 4 bases and J by 3 bases, with 17 bases between the two germline ends. The CDR3 is 15 residues long. Germline lookup yields CDR1 SGHRS and CDR2 YFSETQ. CDR3 residues: CASSPEGPRGYEQYF. CDR3 nucleotides: TGCGCCAGCAGCCCCGAGGGGCCCCGGGGCTACGAGCAGTACTTC.

The chain carries TRBV15 and TRBJ2-1, with a possible D match to TRBD2 (5 bases). V lost 5 bases to trimming and J lost 8 bases, with 16 bases between them. CDR3 length: 14 amino acids. Germline V gene data show CDR1 as LNHNV and CDR2 as YYDKDF (reference sequence). The CDR3 nucleotides are TGTGCCACCAGCGGGAGACGGGGAAGGGATGAGCAGTTCTTC. Its translation: CATSGRRGRDEQFF.

The V and J genes are TRBV5-6 and TRBJ1-4; the D gene is possibly TRBD1 (5 bases). V lost 3 bases and J 6 bases, leaving 18 bases between the germline ends. In germline, CDR1 is SGHDT, CDR2 YYEEEE. The CDR3 has 16 amino acids. CDR3 nucleotide sequence: TGTGCCAGCAGCTCGCCGGGAGGGACGCGGCATGAAAAACTGTTTTTT. It is translated as CASSSPGGTRHEKLFF.